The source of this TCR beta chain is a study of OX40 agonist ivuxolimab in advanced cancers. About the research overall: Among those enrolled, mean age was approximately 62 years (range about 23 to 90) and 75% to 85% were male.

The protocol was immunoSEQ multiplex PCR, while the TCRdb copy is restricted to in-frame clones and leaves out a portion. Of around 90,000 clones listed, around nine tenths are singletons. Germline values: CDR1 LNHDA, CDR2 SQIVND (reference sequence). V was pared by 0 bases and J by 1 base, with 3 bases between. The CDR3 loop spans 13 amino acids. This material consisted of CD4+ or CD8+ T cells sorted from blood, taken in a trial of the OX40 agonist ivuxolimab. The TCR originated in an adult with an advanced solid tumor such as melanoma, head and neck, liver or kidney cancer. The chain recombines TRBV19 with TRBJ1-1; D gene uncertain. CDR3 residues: CASSIEQNTEAFF. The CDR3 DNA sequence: TGTGCCAGTAGTATAGAACAGAACACTGAAGCTTTCTTT.